The 6 T cell receptor beta chains presented below share a single source sample, sequenced in a study of beta chain features in type 1 diabetes. The investigators reverse transcribed all of the isolated RNA, so they sequenced expressed TCRB transcripts. The method was immunoSEQ multiplex PCR; TCRdb's version includes in-frame clones alone and lacks a portion of them. The data show about 220,000 clones, with roughly a tenth seen just once and 1% to 1.5% held by the top ten. Specimen: central memory CD4+ T cells from blood. The receptors stem from a man between 18 and 35 years old in good health.

A few counts support this clone. The chain employs TRBV18 and TRBJ1-1, with a weak D call TRBD1 (5 bases). V lost 3 bases to trimming and J lost 5 bases, with 13 bases between them. CDR1 is KGHSH and CDR2 is LQKENI in the germline V gene. The CDR3 has 14 residues. The DNA of the CDR3 is TGTGCCAGCTCACCGGAAGGGGTAATAACTGAAGCTTTCTTT. Amino acid sequence: CASSPEGVITEAFF.

V and J are TRBV4-1 and TRBJ2-7, with 10 nucleotides matching TRBD1. The CDR3 extends over 15 amino acids. J was trimmed by 7 bases and V by 0 bases; bases with no gene match: 6. Germline V gives CDR1 MGHRA, CDR2 YSYEKL. The CDR3 DNA reads TGCGCCAGCAGCCAAGACGAGACAGGGGGCTGGGAGCAGTACTTC. The encoded protein is CASSQDETGGWEQYF.

This clone has just a few counts. CDR3 nucleotide sequence: TGCGCCAGCAGCCAGTGGAGTAGCTCCTACAATGAGCAGTTCTTC. This gives the protein CASSQWSSSYNEQFF. This rearrangement joins TRBV4-3 to TRBJ2-1, with unresolved D. The V and J ends lost 3 bases and 0 bases respectively, with 9 bases between them. This CDR3 spans 15 amino acids. Germline values: CDR1 LGHNA, CDR2 YSLEER.

This clone was counted a few times. The CDR3 loop is CAWSRERDYNEQFF. Written as DNA, the CDR3 is TGTGCCTGGAGTAGGGAGCGGGATTACAATGAGCAGTTCTTC. The chain uses TRBV30 and TRBJ2-1, with 7 bases matching TRBD2. Germline values: CDR1 GTSNPN, CDR2 SVGIG (reference sequence). J gave up 4 bases and V 2 bases, and 5 bases lay outside the gene matches. This CDR3 has 14 amino acids.

This clone has a handful of counts. The chain joins TRBV5-1 to TRBJ2-7; possible D gene TRBD1, 6 bases. The CDR3 covers 16 residues. CDR1 and CDR2 from the germline V gene are SGHRS and YFSETQ. V gave up 1 base and J gave up 0 bases, with 14 bases separating them. CDR3 sequence reads: CASSLWGDRSSYEQYF. The DNA for the CDR3 is TGCGCCAGCAGCTTGTGGGGTGACAGGAGCTCCTACGAGCAGTACTTC.

The V gene is TRBV7-9, the J gene TRBJ1-4, with D unclear. V gave up 5 bases and J gave up 3 bases, with 22 bases separating them. Per germline, CDR1 SEHNR and CDR2 FQNEAQ (reference sequence). The CDR3 has 18 residues. CDR3 protein: CASSAIPGGTSANEKLFF. CDR3 bases: TGTGCCAGCAGCGCAATACCGGGAGGCACTTCGGCTAATGAAAAACTGTTTTTT.